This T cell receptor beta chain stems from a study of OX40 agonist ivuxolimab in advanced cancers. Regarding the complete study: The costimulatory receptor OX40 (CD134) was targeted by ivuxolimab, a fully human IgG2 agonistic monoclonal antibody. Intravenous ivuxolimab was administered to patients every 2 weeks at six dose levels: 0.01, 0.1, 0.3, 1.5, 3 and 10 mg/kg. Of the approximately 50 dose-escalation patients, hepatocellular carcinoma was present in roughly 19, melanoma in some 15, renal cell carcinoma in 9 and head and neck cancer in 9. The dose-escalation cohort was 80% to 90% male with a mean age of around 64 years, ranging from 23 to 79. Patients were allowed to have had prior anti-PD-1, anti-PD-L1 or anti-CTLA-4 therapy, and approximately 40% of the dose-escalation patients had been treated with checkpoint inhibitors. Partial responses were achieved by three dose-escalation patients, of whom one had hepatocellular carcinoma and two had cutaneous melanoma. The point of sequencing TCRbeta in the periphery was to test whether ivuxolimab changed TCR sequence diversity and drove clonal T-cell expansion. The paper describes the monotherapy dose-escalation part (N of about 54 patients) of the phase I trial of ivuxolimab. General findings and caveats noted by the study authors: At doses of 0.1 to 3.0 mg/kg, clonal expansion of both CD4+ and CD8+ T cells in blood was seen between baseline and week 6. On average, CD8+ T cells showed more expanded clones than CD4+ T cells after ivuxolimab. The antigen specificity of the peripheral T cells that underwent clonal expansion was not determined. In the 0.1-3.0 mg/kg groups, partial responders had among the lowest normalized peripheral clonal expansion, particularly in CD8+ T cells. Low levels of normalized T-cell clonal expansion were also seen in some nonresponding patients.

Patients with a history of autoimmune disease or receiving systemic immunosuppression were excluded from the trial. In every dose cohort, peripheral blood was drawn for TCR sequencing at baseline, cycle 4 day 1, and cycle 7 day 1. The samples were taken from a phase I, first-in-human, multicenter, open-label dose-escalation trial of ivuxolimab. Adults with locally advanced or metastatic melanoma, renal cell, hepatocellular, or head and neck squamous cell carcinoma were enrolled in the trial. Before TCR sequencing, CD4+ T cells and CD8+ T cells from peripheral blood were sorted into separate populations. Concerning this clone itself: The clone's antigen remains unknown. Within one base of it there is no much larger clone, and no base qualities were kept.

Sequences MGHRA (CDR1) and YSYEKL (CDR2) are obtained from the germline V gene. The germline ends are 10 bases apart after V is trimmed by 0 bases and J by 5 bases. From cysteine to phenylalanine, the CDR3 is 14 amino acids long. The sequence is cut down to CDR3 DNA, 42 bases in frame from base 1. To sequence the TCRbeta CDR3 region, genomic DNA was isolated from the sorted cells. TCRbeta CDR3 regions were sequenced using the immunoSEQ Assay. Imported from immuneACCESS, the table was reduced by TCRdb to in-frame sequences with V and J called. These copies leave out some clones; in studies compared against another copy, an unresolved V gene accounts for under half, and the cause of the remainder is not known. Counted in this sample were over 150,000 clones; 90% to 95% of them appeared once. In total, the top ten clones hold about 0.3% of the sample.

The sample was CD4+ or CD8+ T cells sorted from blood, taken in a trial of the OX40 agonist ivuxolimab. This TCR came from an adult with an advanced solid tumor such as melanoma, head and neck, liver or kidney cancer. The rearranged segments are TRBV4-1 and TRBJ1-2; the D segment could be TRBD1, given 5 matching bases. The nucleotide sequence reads TGCGCCAGCAGCCAAGATGATGCAGGGTATGGCTACACCTTC. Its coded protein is CASSQDDAGYGYTF.